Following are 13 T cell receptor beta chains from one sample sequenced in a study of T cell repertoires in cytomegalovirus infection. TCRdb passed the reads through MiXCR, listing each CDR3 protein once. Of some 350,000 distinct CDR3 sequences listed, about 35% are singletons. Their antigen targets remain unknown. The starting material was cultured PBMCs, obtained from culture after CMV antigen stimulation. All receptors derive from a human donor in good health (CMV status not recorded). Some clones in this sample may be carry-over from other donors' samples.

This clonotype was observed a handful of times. CDR3 region: CASRAGGPPAAFF. CDR3 sequence (DNA): TGTGCCAGCAGGGCGGGGGGACCTCCCGCGGCTTTCTTT. V usage is TRBV12-3 or TRBV12-4 and J usage is TRBJ1-1; D perhaps matches TRBD1 (5 bases). Trimming cost V 6 bases and J 11 bases, with 19 bases left between them. The CDR3 covers 13 residues.

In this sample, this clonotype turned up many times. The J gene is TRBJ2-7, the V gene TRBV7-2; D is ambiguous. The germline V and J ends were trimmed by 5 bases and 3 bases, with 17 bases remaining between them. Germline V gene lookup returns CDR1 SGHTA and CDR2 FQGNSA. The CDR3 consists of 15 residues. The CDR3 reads CASSTTTGPFYEQYF. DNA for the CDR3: TGTGCCAGCAGCACTACCACCGGGCCCTTCTACGAGCAGTACTTC.

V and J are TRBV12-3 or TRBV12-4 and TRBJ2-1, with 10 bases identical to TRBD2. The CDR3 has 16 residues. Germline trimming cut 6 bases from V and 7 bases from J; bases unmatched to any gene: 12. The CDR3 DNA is TGTGCCAGCAGACCTAGCGGGAGCCGGCTAAGGAATGAGCAGTTCTTC. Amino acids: CASRPSGSRLRNEQFF.

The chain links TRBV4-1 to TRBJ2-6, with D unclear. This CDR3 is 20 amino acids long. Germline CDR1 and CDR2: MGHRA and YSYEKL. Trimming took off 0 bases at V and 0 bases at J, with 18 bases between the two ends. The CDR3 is CASSQDPLGPLSSGANVLTF. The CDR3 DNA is TGCGCCAGCAGCCAAGATCCATTAGGACCTCTTTCCTCTGGGGCCAACGTCCTGACTTTC.

In nucleotides, the CDR3 is TGCAGCGTTGCGCCAAGCACAGATACGCAGTATTTT. Its translation: CSVAPSTDTQYF. The gene calls are TRBV29-1 and TRBJ2-3; D not certain. This CDR3 region has 12 residues. Looked up from germline, CDR1 is SQVTM and CDR2 is ANQGSEA. V lost 4 bases and J 0 bases, leaving 5 bases between the germline ends.

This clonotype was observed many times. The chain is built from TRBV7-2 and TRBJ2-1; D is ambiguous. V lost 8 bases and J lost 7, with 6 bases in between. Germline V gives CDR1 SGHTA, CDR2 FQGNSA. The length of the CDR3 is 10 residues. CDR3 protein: CASGRNEQFF. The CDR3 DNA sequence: TGTGCCAGCGGACGGAATGAGCAGTTCTTC.

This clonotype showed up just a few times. CDR3 sequence reads: CASRQGAGNEQFF. In DNA form, the CDR3 reads TGTGCCAGCAGACAGGGGGCGGGCAATGAGCAGTTCTTC. J is TRBJ2-1 and V is TRBV6-2 or TRBV6-3; TRBD1 matches 9 bases. Germline values: CDR1 MNHEY, CDR2 SVGEGT. With 6 bases clipped from V and 6 bases from J, the junction kept 3 bases outside the gene matches. The CDR3 runs 13 residues.

The CDR3 region has the DNA TGCGCCAGCAGCTCAACCGGGACTAGCGGTAACAATGAGCAGTTCTTC. Protein sequence: CASSSTGTSGNNEQFF. V usage is TRBV5-1 and J usage is TRBJ2-1, with 11 bases aligning to TRBD2. Germline loops: CDR1 SGHRS, CDR2 YFSETQ. The CDR3 has 16 residues. V dropped 3 bases and J dropped 5; count of bases not matched to a gene: 7.

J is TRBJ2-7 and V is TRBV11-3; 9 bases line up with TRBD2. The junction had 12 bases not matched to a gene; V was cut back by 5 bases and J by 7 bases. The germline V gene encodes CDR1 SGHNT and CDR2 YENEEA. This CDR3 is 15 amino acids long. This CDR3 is CASSPGGGRAWEQYV. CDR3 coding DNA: TGTGCCAGCAGCCCGGGGGGCGGGAGGGCCTGGGAGCAGTACGTC.

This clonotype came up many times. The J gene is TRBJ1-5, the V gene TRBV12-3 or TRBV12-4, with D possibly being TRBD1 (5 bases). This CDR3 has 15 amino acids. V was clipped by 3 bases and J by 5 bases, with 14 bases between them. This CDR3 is CASSFSLSGDQPQHF. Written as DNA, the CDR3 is TGTGCCAGCAGTTTTTCCTTATCGGGGGATCAGCCCCAGCATTTT.

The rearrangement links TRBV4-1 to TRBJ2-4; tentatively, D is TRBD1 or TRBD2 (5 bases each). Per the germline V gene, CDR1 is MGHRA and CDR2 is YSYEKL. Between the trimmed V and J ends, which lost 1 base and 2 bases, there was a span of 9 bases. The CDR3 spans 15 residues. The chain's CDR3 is CASSQVVGPKNIQYF. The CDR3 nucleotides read TGCGCCAGCAGCCAAGTGGTGGGACCCAAAAACATTCAGTACTTC.

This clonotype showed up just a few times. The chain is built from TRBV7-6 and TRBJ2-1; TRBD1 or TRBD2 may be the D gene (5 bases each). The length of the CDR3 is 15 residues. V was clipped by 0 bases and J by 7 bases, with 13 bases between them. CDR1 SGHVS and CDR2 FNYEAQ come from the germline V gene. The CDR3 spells CASSLADGAENEQFF. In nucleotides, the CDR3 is TGTGCCAGCAGCTTAGCTGACGGGGCGGAGAATGAGCAGTTCTTC. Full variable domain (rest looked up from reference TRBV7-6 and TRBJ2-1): GAGVSQSPRYKVTKRGQDVALRCDPISGHVSLYWYRQALGQGPEFLTYFNYEAQQDKSGLPNDRFSAERPEGSISTLTIQRTEQRDSAMYRCASSLADGAENEQFFGPGTRLTVL.

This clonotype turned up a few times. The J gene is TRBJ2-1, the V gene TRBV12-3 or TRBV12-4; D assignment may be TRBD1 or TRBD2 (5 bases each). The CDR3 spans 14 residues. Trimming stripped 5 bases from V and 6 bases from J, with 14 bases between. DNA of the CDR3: TGTGCCAGCAGTCCCGGGACCCGCCTCAATGAGCAGTTCTTC. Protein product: CASSPGTRLNEQFF.